Listed below are T cell receptor beta chains from one sample, sequenced in a study of spatial heterogeneity in lung cancer. TCRdb reprocessed the 5' RACE reads via MiXCR and lists one record per CDR3 protein. The sample consists of 48,000 or so distinct CDR3 sequences, roughly 5% of them appearing once. Sequencing used PBMCs, obtained at surgery. Receptors originate from a male donor with early-stage non-small cell lung cancer. Both conserved end residues are part of each CDR3. Fields, in order: V gene, J gene, D gene, clone size, CDR3 protein, CDR3 DNA. D genes are given only for firm matches. Some rows have no size entry. The others give once, few or many, or a class for an expanded clone.

v_call: TRBV5-1; j_call: TRBJ2-7; d_call: TRBD1; clone_size: many; cdr3_aa: CASSSETGGYEQYF; cdr3_nt: TGCGCCAGCAGCTCCGAGACAGGGGGCTACGAGCAGTACTTC
v_call: TRBV7-2; j_call: TRBJ2-7; d_call: NA; clone_size: many; cdr3_aa: CASSSSSEQYF; cdr3_nt: TGTGCCAGCAGCTCCTCCTCCGAGCAGTACTTC
v_call: TRBV19; j_call: TRBJ2-7; d_call: NA; clone_size: many; cdr3_aa: CASSKRGGSYEQYF; cdr3_nt: TGTGCCAGTAGTAAACGAGGGGGCTCCTACGAGCAGTACTTC
v_call: TRBV2; j_call: TRBJ2-2; d_call: TRBD2; clone_size: many; cdr3_aa: CASEGSGLAGGTDTGELFF; cdr3_nt: TGTGCCAGCGAAGGGTCGGGACTAGCGGGAGGGACGGACACCGGGGAGCTGTTTTTT
v_call: TRBV19; j_call: TRBJ1-1; d_call: NA; clone_size: many; cdr3_aa: CASSIATNTEAFF; cdr3_nt: TGTGCCAGTAGTATAGCGACGAACACTGAAGCTTTCTTT
v_call: TRBV6-2/TRBV6-3; j_call: TRBJ2-1; d_call: NA; clone_size: many; cdr3_aa: CASTRRLDSYNEQFF; cdr3_nt: TGTGCCAGCACCCGAAGGCTAGATTCCTACAATGAGCAGTTCTTC
v_call: TRBV28; j_call: TRBJ2-7; d_call: TRBD2; clone_size: many; cdr3_aa: CASSSPTSGSSYEQYF; cdr3_nt: TGTGCCAGCAGTTCCCCGACTAGCGGGAGCTCCTACGAGCAGTACTTC
v_call: TRBV5-6; j_call: TRBJ1-1; d_call: TRBD1; clone_size: NA; cdr3_aa: CVSSLWTGWNTEAFF; cdr3_nt: TGTGTCAGCAGCCTATGGACAGGATGGAACACTGAAGCTTTCTTT
v_call: TRBV5-8; j_call: TRBJ2-3; d_call: TRBD2; clone_size: many; cdr3_aa: CASSFGGTRSTDTQYF; cdr3_nt: TGTGCCAGCAGCTTCGGGGGGACCCGGAGCACAGATACGCAGTATTTT
v_call: TRBV6-2/TRBV6-3; j_call: TRBJ2-7; d_call: NA; clone_size: many; cdr3_aa: CASRGTSIRAYEQYF; cdr3_nt: TGTGCCAGCAGGGGCACTTCAATCAGGGCCTACGAGCAGTACTTC